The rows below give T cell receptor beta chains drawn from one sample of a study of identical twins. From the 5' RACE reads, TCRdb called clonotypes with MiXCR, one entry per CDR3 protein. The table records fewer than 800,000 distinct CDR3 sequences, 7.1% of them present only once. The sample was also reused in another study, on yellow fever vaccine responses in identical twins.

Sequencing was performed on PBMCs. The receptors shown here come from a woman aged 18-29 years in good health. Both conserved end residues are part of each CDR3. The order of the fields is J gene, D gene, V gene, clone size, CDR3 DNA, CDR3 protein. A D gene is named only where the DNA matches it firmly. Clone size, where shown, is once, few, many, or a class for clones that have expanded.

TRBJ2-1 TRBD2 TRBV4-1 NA TGCGCCAGCAGCCCATTTGGAAATAGCGGGACCGTCTCCTACAATGAGCAGTTCTTC CASSPFGNSGTVSYNEQFF
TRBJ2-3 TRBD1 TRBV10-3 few TGTGCCATCAGGGGGACAGGGGGCCCGACAGATACGCAGTATTTT CAIRGTGGPTDTQYF
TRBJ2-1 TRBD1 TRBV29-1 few TGCAGCTCCCGAACACAGGGGGAGAGTCGAAATTACAATGAGCAGTTCTTC CSSRTQGESRNYNEQFF
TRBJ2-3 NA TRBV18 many TGTGCCAGCTCACCACCGGGGCCAGATACGCAGTATTTT CASSPPGPDTQYF
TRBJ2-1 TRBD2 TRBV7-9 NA TGTGCCAGCAGCACCGGACTAGCGGGAGGGCTGGAGCAGTTCTTC CASSTGLAGGLEQFF
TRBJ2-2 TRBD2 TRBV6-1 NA TGTGCCAGCGACCGACTAGCGGTTAACACCGGGGAGCTGTTTTTT CASDRLAVNTGELFF
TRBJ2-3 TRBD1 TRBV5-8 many TGTGCCAGCCGGTTCGGGACAGGGGTCACAGATACGCAGTATTTT CASRFGTGVTDTQYF
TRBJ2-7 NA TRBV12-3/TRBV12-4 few TGTGCCAGCAGTCCCGGGGTCCTCACCTACGAGCAGTACTTC CASSPGVLTYEQYF
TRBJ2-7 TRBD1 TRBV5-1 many TGCGCCAGCAGCTTGGCCGGGACAGGGGGCGAGCAGTACTTC CASSLAGTGGEQYF
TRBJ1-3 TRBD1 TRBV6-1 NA TGTGCCAGCAGACACGACAGGGCCCTCTCTGGAAACACCATATATTTT CASRHDRALSGNTIYF
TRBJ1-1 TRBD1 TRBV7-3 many TGTGCCAGCAGCCTACGGGCCGGGACAGGGCCGAACACTGAAGCTTTCTTT CASSLRAGTGPNTEAFF
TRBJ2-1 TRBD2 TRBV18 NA TGTGCCAGCTCACCACCGCGGACTAGCGGCCTAGGTAATGAGCAGTTCTTC CASSPPRTSGLGNEQFF
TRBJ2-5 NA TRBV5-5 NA TGTGCCAGCAGCTTGTACTCCCGCCCTCCCGAGACCCAGTACTTC CASSLYSRPPETQYF
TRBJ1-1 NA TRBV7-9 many TGTGCCAGCAGCCCACAGGGAGCCGGTGAAGCTTTCTTT CASSPQGAGEAFF
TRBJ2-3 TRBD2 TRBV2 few TGTGCCAGCAGTGACGGGACAGGAGGAGTGACTAGCGGGAGGAACCCCGATACGCAGTATTTT CASSDGTGGVTSGRNPDTQYF
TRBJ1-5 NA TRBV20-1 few TGCAGTGCTAGAGATCTCGTGGGGGATAGTCAGCCCCAGCATTTT CSARDLVGDSQPQHF
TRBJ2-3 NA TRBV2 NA TGTGCCAGCAGCCTTGGGGCTCTTTCAGATACGCAGTATTTT CASSLGALSDTQYF
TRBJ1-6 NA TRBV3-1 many TGTGCCAGCAGCCAAGATCGAGGGGTGTCCTATAATTCACCCCTCCACTTT CASSQDRGVSYNSPLHF
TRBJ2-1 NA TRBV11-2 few TGTGCCAGCAGCGTTAGTAGCCCCTACAATGAGCAGTTCTTC CASSVSSPYNEQFF
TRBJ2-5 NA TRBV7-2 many TGTGCCAGCAGCTACCGGACGCAAGAGACCCAGTACTTC CASSYRTQETQYF
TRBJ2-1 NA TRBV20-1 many TGCAGTGCCAGAGGCTACTACAATGAGCAGTTCTTC CSARGYYNEQFF
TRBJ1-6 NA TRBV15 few TGTGCCACCAGCAGAGATGACAGAGTGAATTCACCCCTCCACTTT CATSRDDRVNSPLHF
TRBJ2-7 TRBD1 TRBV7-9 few TGTGCCAGCAGCTTAGCTGGGACAGGGTACTACGAGCAGTACTTC CASSLAGTGYYEQYF
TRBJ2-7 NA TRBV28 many TGTGCCAGCACCTCGGGCTCGACCTACGAGCAGTACTTC CASTSGSTYEQYF
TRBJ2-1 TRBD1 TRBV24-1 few TGTGCCGGACAGGGATACAATGAGCAGTTCTTC CAGQGYNEQFF
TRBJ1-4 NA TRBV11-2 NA TGTGCCAGCAGCCGAGGGGTATCTAATGAAAAACTGTTTTTT CASSRGVSNEKLFF
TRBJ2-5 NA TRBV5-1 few TGCGCCAGCAGCGGCCTGACAGTGGAGACCCAGTACTTC CASSGLTVETQYF
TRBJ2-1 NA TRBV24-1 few TGTGCCACCAGTGAAGATACAGGGTCCGGCAATGAGCAGTTCTTC CATSEDTGSGNEQFF
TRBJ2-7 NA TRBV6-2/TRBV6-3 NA TGTGCCAGCAGGCCGGCAGGGGTCCCAAGCATTTGGGAGCAGTACTTC CASRPAGVPSIWEQYF
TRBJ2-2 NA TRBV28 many TGTGCCAGCAGTTTCGGGGGTACCACCGGGGAGCTGTTTTTT CASSFGGTTGELFF